These T cell receptor beta chains were read from a single sample in a study of blood T cell repertoires in COVID-19. Produced via immunoSEQ multiplex PCR; TCRdb's table is partial and in-frame only. The table records 200,000 to 300,000 clones, 84% of them present only once. Sequencing was performed on peripheral blood. These receptors were collected from a man aged 55 to 69 with acute or convalescent COVID-19. Both conserved end residues are part of each CDR3. Each record gives: CDR3 protein, CDR3 DNA, D gene, V gene, clone size, J gene. A D gene is named only where the DNA matches it firmly. A row's size may be missing; if present it is once, few, many or a size class.

CDR3aa: CASSHGRGSNQPQHF
CDR3nt: TGTGCCAGCAGCCATGGCAGGGGGAGCAATCAGCCCCAGCATTTT
d_gene: TRBD1
v_gene: TRBV16
abundance: few
j_gene: TRBJ1-5

CDR3aa: CASSPRLAGQETQYF
CDR3nt: TGTGCCAGCTCGCCCAGACTAGCGGGCCAAGAGACCCAGTACTTC
d_gene: TRBD2
v_gene: TRBV18
abundance: .
j_gene: TRBJ2-5

CDR3aa: CASSYSVVPSSYEQYF
CDR3nt: TGTGCCAGCAGTTACTCGGTCGTACCGAGCTCCTACGAGCAGTACTTC
d_gene: .
v_gene: TRBV6-5
abundance: .
j_gene: TRBJ2-7

CDR3aa: CASSPQGRSSYNEQFF
CDR3nt: TGTGCCAGCTCACCACAGGGGAGGAGCTCCTACAATGAGCAGTTCTTC
d_gene: .
v_gene: TRBV18
abundance: .
j_gene: TRBJ2-1

CDR3aa: CASSMTTGQETQYF
CDR3nt: TGTGCCAGTAGTATGACGACAGGGCAAGAGACCCAGTACTTC
d_gene: TRBD1
v_gene: TRBV19
abundance: .
j_gene: TRBJ2-5

CDR3aa: CASSYPLAPSYEQYF
CDR3nt: TGTGCCAGCAGTTACCCCCTAGCGCCCTCCTACGAGCAGTACTTC
d_gene: .
v_gene: TRBV6-7
abundance: .
j_gene: TRBJ2-7

CDR3aa: CASSPKGLAGVSYNEQFF
CDR3nt: TGTGCCAGCAGCCCGAAGGGACTAGCGGGAGTCTCCTACAATGAGCAGTTCTTC
d_gene: TRBD2
v_gene: TRBV3-1/TRBV3-2
abundance: .
j_gene: TRBJ2-1

CDR3aa: CASSHKTGPSYEQYF
CDR3nt: TGTGCCAGCAGTCATAAGACAGGCCCTTCCTACGAGCAGTACTTC
d_gene: .
v_gene: TRBV27
abundance: .
j_gene: TRBJ2-7

CDR3aa: CASSPPHGGSPYEQYF
CDR3nt: TGTGCCAGCAGCCCCCCCCATGGCGGGAGCCCCTACGAGCAGTACTTC
d_gene: TRBD2
v_gene: TRBV28
abundance: .
j_gene: TRBJ2-7

CDR3aa: CTTGQLNSPLHF
CDR3nt: TGCACGACTGGACAGCTTAATTCACCCCTCCACTTT
d_gene: .
v_gene: TRBV6-5
abundance: .
j_gene: TRBJ1-6

CDR3aa: CASSYGYSGNTIYF
CDR3nt: TGTGCCAGCAGCTACGGTTACTCTGGAAACACCATATATTTT
d_gene: .
v_gene: TRBV7-3
abundance: few
j_gene: TRBJ1-3

CDR3aa: CATSPGQITYEQYF
CDR3nt: TGTGCCACCAGCCCTGGACAGATCACTTACGAGCAGTACTTC
d_gene: .
v_gene: TRBV15
abundance: .
j_gene: TRBJ2-7

CDR3aa: CASSYHLGTGDTGELFF
CDR3nt: TGTGCCAGCAGTTACCACCTCGGGACAGGGGACACCGGGGAGCTGTTTTTT
d_gene: TRBD1
v_gene: TRBV28
abundance: .
j_gene: TRBJ2-2

CDR3aa: CSASAGTKFFDEQFF
CDR3nt: TGCAGTGCTAGTGCCGGGACTAAGTTTTTCGATGAGCAGTTCTTC
d_gene: TRBD2
v_gene: TRBV20-1
abundance: .
j_gene: TRBJ2-1

CDR3aa: CAISESTGNTEAFF
CDR3nt: TGTGCCATCAGTGAGTCTACAGGGAACACTGAAGCTTTCTTT
d_gene: .
v_gene: TRBV10-3
abundance: .
j_gene: TRBJ1-1

CDR3aa: CASSLGYRGGEKLFF
CDR3nt: TGTGCCAGCAGCTTGGGGTACAGGGGTGGTGAAAAACTGTTTTTT
d_gene: TRBD1
v_gene: TRBV5-8
abundance: .
j_gene: TRBJ1-4